These T cell receptor beta chains were read from a single sample in a study of blood T cells in healthy people across ages. One entry per CDR3 protein, called by TCRdb with MiXCR from the 5' RACE reads. The data hold approximately 760,000 distinct CDR3 sequences, with roughly 25% observed a single time. These data also featured in a second study, about T cells of mothers and their children.

Material: blood. These receptors all stem from a boy aged 5-17 years in good health. The CDR3 runs from the conserved cysteine through the conserved F or W. The order of the fields is V gene, clone size, J gene, D gene, CDR3 DNA, CDR3 protein. A D gene is named only where the DNA matches it firmly. Clone size appears in some rows only: once, few, many, or a class for an expanded clone.

>TRBV18|-|TRBJ1-2|TRBD1
TGTGCCAGCTCACTCGGACAGGGGAATCTTAATGGCTACACCTTC
CASSLGQGNLNGYTF
>TRBV20-1|once|TRBJ2-1|-
TGCAGTGCTAGAGAGGCACTAGCATCCTACAATGAGCAGTTCTTC
CSAREALASYNEQFF
>TRBV7-9|-|TRBJ1-2|-
TGTGCCAGCAGCTTGTCCCTGGACAGCCGTTCGGGCTACACCTTC
CASSLSLDSRSGYTF
>TRBV4-1|few|TRBJ2-2|TRBD2
TGCGCCAGCCGGGGGGGACTCGGCGTTACCGGGGAGCTGTTTTTT
CASRGGLGVTGELFF
>TRBV3-1|few|TRBJ2-5|-
TGTGCCAGCAGTGAGTGGGGGGACCAAGAGACCCAGTACTTC
CASSEWGDQETQYF
>TRBV3-1|-|TRBJ1-1|-
TGTGCCAGCAGCCAAACGAACACTGAAGCTTTCTTT
CASSQTNTEAFF
>TRBV6-6|few|TRBJ1-1|-
TGTGGCTGCGGGGGGCGCGGTACTGAAGCTTTCTTT
CGCGGRGTEAFF
>TRBV29-1|few|TRBJ2-7|TRBD1
TGCAGCGTTCGGACAGGGGACTCGTACGAGCAGTACTTC
CSVRTGDSYEQYF
>TRBV5-6|-|TRBJ2-5|-
TGTGCCAGCAGCCTTCGTACCACGGAGACCCAGTACTTC
CASSLRTTETQYF
>TRBV7-2|few|TRBJ1-4|TRBD1
TGTGCCAGCAGCTCGGACAGGGGACAGGAAAAACTGTTTTTT
CASSSDRGQEKLFF
>TRBV7-2|once|TRBJ1-5|TRBD1
TGTGCCAGCAGGCGGGACAGGGATCAGCCCCAGCATTTT
CASRRDRDQPQHF
>TRBV11-2|-|TRBJ1-4|-
TGTGCCAGCAGCCCCAGGGCCTCAGAGATACTGTTTTTT
CASSPRASEILFF
>TRBV7-6|-|TRBJ1-6|TRBD1
TGTGCCAGCAGCTTAGGTCAGGGGGCAGGAGGGAATTCACCCCTCCACTTT
CASSLGQGAGGNSPLHF
>TRBV3-1|-|TRBJ2-2|TRBD1
TGTGCCAGCAGCCATTGGGACAGAGGGGCCGGGGAGCTGTTTTTT
CASSHWDRGAGELFF
>TRBV12-3/TRBV12-4|-|TRBJ2-7|-
TGTGCCAGCAATCCAGCAGGGAGCTACGAGCAGTACTTC
CASNPAGSYEQYF
>TRBV3-1|many|TRBJ1-3|-
TGTGCCAGCAGCCAAGGAGGGACAGGAAACACCATATATTTT
CASSQGGTGNTIYF
>TRBV7-9|-|TRBJ2-7|-
TGTGCCAGCAGCACACCGTCGGCACGTCGTTACTTC
CASSTPSARRYF
>TRBV7-9|-|TRBJ2-7|TRBD1
TGTGCCAGCAGCGAACCCTGGGCAGGACAGGCCACGGGGGAGCAGTACTTC
CASSEPWAGQATGEQYF
>TRBV7-2|few|TRBJ2-1|-
TGTGCCAGCAGCTCGCGCGTGATGCGGGCATACAATGAGCAGTTCTTC
CASSSRVMRAYNEQFF
>TRBV29-1|few|TRBJ2-1|TRBD1
TGCAGCGTTGAAGGGTTGGGTCGCGGGACAGGGGGGTATGAGCAGTTCTTC
CSVEGLGRGTGGYEQFF
>TRBV15|-|TRBJ2-3|-
TGTGCCACCAGCTCTGCTAGATCAGATACGCAGTATTTT
CATSSARSDTQYF
>TRBV7-2|-|TRBJ2-5|TRBD2
TGTGCCAGCAGCTTAGTAGGGACTAGCGGGAGTGGATTGGAGACCCAGTACTTC
CASSLVGTSGSGLETQYF
>TRBV20-1|-|TRBJ1-2|-
TGCAGTGCTAGGGGGGCAGGGGCCTATAACTATGGCTACACCTTC
CSARGAGAYNYGYTF
>TRBV3-1|-|TRBJ2-7|TRBD2
TGTGCCAGCACGGGAGCGGGAGATTGGGAGCAGTACTTC
CASTGAGDWEQYF
>TRBV5-5|few|TRBJ1-6|TRBD1
TGTGCCAGCGAAATCTTCGACAGGGTATCTTCACCCCTCCACTTT
CASEIFDRVSSPLHF
>TRBV7-9|few|TRBJ2-1|TRBD1
TGTGCCAGCAGCTTCCGACAGGGCCGCTACAATGAGCAGTTCTTC
CASSFRQGRYNEQFF
>TRBV7-8|-|TRBJ2-3|-
TGTGCCAGCAGCTTAAGGCGGGATCCAGATACGCAGTATTTT
CASSLRRDPDTQYF
>TRBV3-1|-|TRBJ1-5|-
TGTGCCAGCAGTCAGGCAGGGGGCAATCAGCCCCAGCATTTT
CASSQAGGNQPQHF
>TRBV13|-|TRBJ1-3|-
TGTGCCAGCAGCCTCCGGGACCCTGGAAACACCATATATTTT
CASSLRDPGNTIYF
>TRBV20-1|few|TRBJ1-2|-
TGCAGTGCTAGAGATTTAAGAGCTAACTATGGCTACACCTTC
CSARDLRANYGYTF
>TRBV20-1|few|TRBJ2-5|TRBD2
TGCAGTGCTCAGGCCTTGACTAGCGGTGGATTGGGGACCCAGTACTTC
CSAQALTSGGLGTQYF
>TRBV29-1|-|TRBJ2-1|-
TGCAGCGTTGTTAGAGGGGAATTTTCGTTCTTC
CSVVRGEFSFF
>TRBV20-1|-|TRBJ1-1|TRBD1
TGCAGTGCTAGGACAGGGGGCACTGAAACTTTCTTT
CSARTGGTETFF
>TRBV7-3|-|TRBJ2-1|TRBD1
TGTGCCAGCAGCTTTCCGGGACAGTACAATGAGCAGTTCTTC
CASSFPGQYNEQFF
>TRBV6-6|-|TRBJ1-2|-
TGTGCCAGCGCTCAAGACCTTACGGGCTACACCTTC
CASAQDLTGYTF
>TRBV20-1|few|TRBJ1-1|-
TGCAGTGCTTTCTCAGGGGACACTGAAGCTTTCTTT
CSAFSGDTEAFF
>TRBV7-9|-|TRBJ2-1|TRBD2
TGTGCCAGCAGCTTGATTAGCGGGAGGGCGATCAATGAGCAGTTCTTC
CASSLISGRAINEQFF
>TRBV28|few|TRBJ2-5|-
TGTGCCAGCAGTTTTGTCGGGGCGCAAGAGACCCAGTACTTC
CASSFVGAQETQYF
>TRBV15|few|TRBJ1-6|TRBD1
TGTGCCACCAGCAGAGCTGGACAGGGCAGCTCACCCCTCCACTTT
CATSRAGQGSSPLHF
>TRBV27|-|TRBJ1-4|-
TGTGCCAGCAGTAGGTCCAGGGTGAATGAAAAACTGTTTTTT
CASSRSRVNEKLFF
>TRBV6-5|-|TRBJ2-5|-
TGTGCCAGCAGCCACCGGGGGAGAGAAGAGACCCAGTACTTC
CASSHRGREETQYF
>TRBV2|-|TRBJ2-5|TRBD2
TGTGCCAGCAGGGGTTCTAGCGGGATAGAGACCCAGTACTTC
CASRGSSGIETQYF
>TRBV7-2|-|TRBJ2-1|-
TGTGCCAGCAGCTTAGGGCCCCTCGACGAGCAGTTCTTC
CASSLGPLDEQFF